The clone carrying this T cell receptor (beta chain) showed up many times. Its cognate antigen is unknown. A distinct unique molecular identifier was carried by each TCR cDNA molecule. TCRdb fed the 5' RACE reads into MiXCR, producing one record per CDR3 protein. The table records 90,000 to 95,000 distinct CDR3 sequences, about 12% of them present only once. The data were obtained in a study of spatial heterogeneity in lung cancer. Study at large: Beta-chain sequences were consistently detected more often than alpha-chain sequences. Across the raw uncorrected reads, a unique TCR and UMI combination was observed, on average, more than ten times.

Study-wide points: Ubiquitous, expanded tumor-derived TCRs were more frequently observed in blood at resection than at follow-up.

The sample's time point: sample taken at primary tumor resection. Whole RNA was taken from tumor, nontumor lung or frozen PBMC; it was then sequenced unsorted. Sequences were derived from PBMCs, sampled at surgery. This sequence originates from a male donor with early-stage non-small cell lung cancer.

Written as DNA, the CDR3 is TGTGCCAGCAGGGACAGAGATTACAATGAGCAGTTCTTC. This codes for CASRDRDYNEQFF. This chain uses TRBV6-2 or TRBV6-3 with TRBJ2-1; possible D gene TRBD1, 6 bases. The V and J ends lost 6 bases and 4 bases respectively, with 10 bases between them. This CDR3 contains 13 residues. Germline CDR1 is MNHEY and CDR2 is SVGEGT.